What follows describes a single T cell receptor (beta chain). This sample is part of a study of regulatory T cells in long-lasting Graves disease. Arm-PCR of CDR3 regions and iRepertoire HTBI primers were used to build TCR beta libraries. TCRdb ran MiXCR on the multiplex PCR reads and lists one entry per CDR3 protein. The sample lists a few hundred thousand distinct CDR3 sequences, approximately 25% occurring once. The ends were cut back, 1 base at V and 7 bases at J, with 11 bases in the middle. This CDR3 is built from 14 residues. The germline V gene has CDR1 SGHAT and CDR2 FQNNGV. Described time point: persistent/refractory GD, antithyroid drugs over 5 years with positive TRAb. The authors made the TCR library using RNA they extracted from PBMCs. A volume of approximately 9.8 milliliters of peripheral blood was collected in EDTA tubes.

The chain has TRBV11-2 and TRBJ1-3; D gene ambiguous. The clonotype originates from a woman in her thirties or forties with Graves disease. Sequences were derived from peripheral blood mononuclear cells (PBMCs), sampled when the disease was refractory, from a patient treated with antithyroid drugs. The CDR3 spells CASSLAGGWNTIYF. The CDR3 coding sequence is TGTGCCAGCAGCTTAGCGGGTGGGTGGAACACCATATATTTT. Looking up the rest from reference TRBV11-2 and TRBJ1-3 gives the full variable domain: EAGVAQSPRYKIIEKRQSVAFWCNPISGHATLYWYQQILGQGPKLLIQFQNNGVVDDSQLPKDRFSAERLKGVDSTLKIQPAKLEDSAVYLCASSLAGGWNTIYFGEGSWLTVV.